The rows below give T cell receptor beta chains drawn from one sample of a study of cytomegalovirus exposure and HLA in healthy donors. Assay: immunoSEQ multiplex PCR; the TCRdb copy retains only in-frame clones and omits some. The sample totals around 70,000 clones. The sample was PBMCs. These receptors originate from a boy aged 5-17 years in good health and CMV-seronegative. Both conserved end residues are part of each CDR3. The order of the fields is J gene, V gene, D gene, CDR3 DNA, CDR3 protein. D genes are given only for firm matches.

TRBJ1-5	TRBV9	-	TGTGCCAGCAGCGAGGGGGACGGCCCTGGGCCCCAGCATTTT	CASSEGDGPGPQHF
TRBJ2-7	TRBV10-1	-	TGCGCCAGCAGAAGAACGGACAGTATCAACGAGCAGTACTTC	CASRRTDSINEQYF
TRBJ2-7	TRBV7-9	-	TGTGCCAGCAGCTTAGATCCCAACAGGTTGAGCGCCTACGAGCAGTACTTC	CASSLDPNRLSAYEQYF
TRBJ1-2	TRBV18	TRBD1	TGTGCCAGCTCACCGCAGACAGGGGCGGATGGCTACACCTTC	CASSPQTGADGYTF
TRBJ1-2	TRBV18	-	TGTGCCAGCTCACCGGGGGCCCAGGACTATGGCTACACCTTC	CASSPGAQDYGYTF
TRBJ1-5	TRBV2	TRBD1	TGTGCCAGCAGAGGCAGGGGGGATCAGCCCCAGCATTTT	CASRGRGDQPQHF
TRBJ2-5	TRBV19	-	TGTGCCAGTAGTATTCAACGGAGTCAAGAGACCCAGTACTTC	CASSIQRSQETQYF
TRBJ2-7	TRBV13	TRBD2	TGTGCCAGCAGCTTATTTGGCGGGAGCGCCTACGAGCAGTACTTC	CASSLFGGSAYEQYF
TRBJ2-7	TRBV27	-	TGTGCCAGCAGTTTAATTAGTAACGAGCAGTACTTC	CASSLISNEQYF
TRBJ1-1	TRBV6-5	-	TGTGCCAGCTCCCGGGAGAACACTGAAGCTTTCTTT	CASSRENTEAFF
TRBJ1-2	TRBV5-1	-	TGCGCCAGCAGCTCGGACAGTAGCTATGGCTACACCTTC	CASSSDSSYGYTF
TRBJ1-1	TRBV9	TRBD1	TGTGCCAGCAGCGTCCAGGGGGCCGGCACTGAAGCTTTCTTT	CASSVQGAGTEAFF
TRBJ2-7	TRBV25-1	TRBD1	TGTGCCAGCAGTGAGGGGGTCGGGACAGGGTACTACGAGCAGTACTTC	CASSEGVGTGYYEQYF
TRBJ2-7	TRBV7-2	-	TGTGCCAGCAGCTTAGGCAGGTACGAGCAGTACTTC	CASSLGRYEQYF
TRBJ2-1	TRBV4-3	-	TGCGCCAGCAGCCAGGGCGGGACCTACAATGAGCAGTTCTTC	CASSQGGTYNEQFF
TRBJ1-1	TRBV10-3	TRBD1	TGTGCCATCAGTGATGGGATTAACCTCCGGGACAGGGTCGTGACTGAAGCTTTCTTT	CAISDGINLRDRVVTEAFF
TRBJ1-2	TRBV27	-	TGTGCCAGCAGTTTATCGGGAGTTCGTAGCTATGGCTACACCTTC	CASSLSGVRSYGYTF
TRBJ2-1	TRBV30	TRBD1	TGTGCCTGGGTCCGGGACAGATTTTACAATGAGCAGTTCTTC	CAWVRDRFYNEQFF
TRBJ1-5	TRBV19	-	TGTGCCAGTAGTACCTACTTCGGACAACCCCAGCATTTT	CASSTYFGQPQHF
TRBJ2-5	TRBV19	TRBD2	TGTGCCAGTAGTATATCGGGGGGTGGGGAGACCCAGTACTTC	CASSISGGGETQYF
TRBJ1-6	TRBV9	-	TGTGCCAGCAGCTTTGAGCGGAGCTCCTATAATTCACCCCTCCACTTT	CASSFERSSYNSPLHF
TRBJ2-1	TRBV5-4	-	TGTGCCAGCAGCTTGGCCTCCCAGGTCTCCTACAATGAGCAGTTCTTC	CASSLASQVSYNEQFF
TRBJ2-7	TRBV4-3	-	TGCGCCAGCAGCCCTCAGGGCCGAACCTACGAGCAGTACTTC	CASSPQGRTYEQYF
TRBJ1-1	TRBV19	TRBD1	TGTGCCAGCGGGACAGGGCAATTGGCCACTGAAGCTTTCTTT	CASGTGQLATEAFF
TRBJ1-1	TRBV4-2	TRBD1	TGTGCCAGCAGCCCCCAGGGACAGGGGAGTACGGAAGCTTTCTTT	CASSPQGQGSTEAFF
TRBJ1-1	TRBV2	TRBD1	TGTGCCACGGACAGGGATAACACTGAAGCTTTCTTT	CATDRDNTEAFF
TRBJ2-7	TRBV5-5	-	TGTGCCAGCAGCTTAATAGATATCTACGAGCAGTACTTC	CASSLIDIYEQYF
TRBJ1-1	TRBV19	TRBD1	TGTGCCAGTACAGACAGGGGCTGGACTGAAGCTTTCTTT	CASTDRGWTEAFF
TRBJ1-1	TRBV7-3	-	TGTGCCAGCAGCCTCGAGTCGAACACTGAAGCTTTCTTT	CASSLESNTEAFF
TRBJ2-5	TRBV4-2	TRBD2	TGTGCCAGCAGCCAAGCTAGCGGGAGGAATAGGGGAGAGACCCAGTACTTC	CASSQASGRNRGETQYF
TRBJ1-1	TRBV5-1	-	TGCGCCAGCAGTCAAAACGCGGGACGCCCGAACACTGAAGCTTTCTTT	CASSQNAGRPNTEAFF
TRBJ1-2	TRBV20-1	-	TGCAGTGCTAGAAGTAGTTATGGCTACACCTTC	CSARSSYGYTF
TRBJ2-1	TRBV5-4	TRBD2	TGTGCCAGCAGCTTAGGGACTAGAAAGTCCAACAATGAGCAGTTCTTC	CASSLGTRKSNNEQFF
TRBJ2-7	TRBV9	TRBD2	TGTGCCAGCAGCGATAGCGGGAGTTCCTACGAGCAGTACTTC	CASSDSGSSYEQYF
TRBJ2-7	TRBV7-9	-	TGTGCCAGCAGCAAACCAAGAAACAGGGTCTGGATATACTACGAGCAGTACTTC	CASSKPRNRVWIYYEQYF
TRBJ2-3	TRBV19	-	TGTGCCAGTAGGACACGGGACTCAAGAGATACGCAGTATTTT	CASRTRDSRDTQYF
TRBJ2-3	TRBV13	TRBD2	TGTGCCAGCAGCCCTGGGACTAGGGGGACAGATACGCAGTATTTT	CASSPGTRGTDTQYF